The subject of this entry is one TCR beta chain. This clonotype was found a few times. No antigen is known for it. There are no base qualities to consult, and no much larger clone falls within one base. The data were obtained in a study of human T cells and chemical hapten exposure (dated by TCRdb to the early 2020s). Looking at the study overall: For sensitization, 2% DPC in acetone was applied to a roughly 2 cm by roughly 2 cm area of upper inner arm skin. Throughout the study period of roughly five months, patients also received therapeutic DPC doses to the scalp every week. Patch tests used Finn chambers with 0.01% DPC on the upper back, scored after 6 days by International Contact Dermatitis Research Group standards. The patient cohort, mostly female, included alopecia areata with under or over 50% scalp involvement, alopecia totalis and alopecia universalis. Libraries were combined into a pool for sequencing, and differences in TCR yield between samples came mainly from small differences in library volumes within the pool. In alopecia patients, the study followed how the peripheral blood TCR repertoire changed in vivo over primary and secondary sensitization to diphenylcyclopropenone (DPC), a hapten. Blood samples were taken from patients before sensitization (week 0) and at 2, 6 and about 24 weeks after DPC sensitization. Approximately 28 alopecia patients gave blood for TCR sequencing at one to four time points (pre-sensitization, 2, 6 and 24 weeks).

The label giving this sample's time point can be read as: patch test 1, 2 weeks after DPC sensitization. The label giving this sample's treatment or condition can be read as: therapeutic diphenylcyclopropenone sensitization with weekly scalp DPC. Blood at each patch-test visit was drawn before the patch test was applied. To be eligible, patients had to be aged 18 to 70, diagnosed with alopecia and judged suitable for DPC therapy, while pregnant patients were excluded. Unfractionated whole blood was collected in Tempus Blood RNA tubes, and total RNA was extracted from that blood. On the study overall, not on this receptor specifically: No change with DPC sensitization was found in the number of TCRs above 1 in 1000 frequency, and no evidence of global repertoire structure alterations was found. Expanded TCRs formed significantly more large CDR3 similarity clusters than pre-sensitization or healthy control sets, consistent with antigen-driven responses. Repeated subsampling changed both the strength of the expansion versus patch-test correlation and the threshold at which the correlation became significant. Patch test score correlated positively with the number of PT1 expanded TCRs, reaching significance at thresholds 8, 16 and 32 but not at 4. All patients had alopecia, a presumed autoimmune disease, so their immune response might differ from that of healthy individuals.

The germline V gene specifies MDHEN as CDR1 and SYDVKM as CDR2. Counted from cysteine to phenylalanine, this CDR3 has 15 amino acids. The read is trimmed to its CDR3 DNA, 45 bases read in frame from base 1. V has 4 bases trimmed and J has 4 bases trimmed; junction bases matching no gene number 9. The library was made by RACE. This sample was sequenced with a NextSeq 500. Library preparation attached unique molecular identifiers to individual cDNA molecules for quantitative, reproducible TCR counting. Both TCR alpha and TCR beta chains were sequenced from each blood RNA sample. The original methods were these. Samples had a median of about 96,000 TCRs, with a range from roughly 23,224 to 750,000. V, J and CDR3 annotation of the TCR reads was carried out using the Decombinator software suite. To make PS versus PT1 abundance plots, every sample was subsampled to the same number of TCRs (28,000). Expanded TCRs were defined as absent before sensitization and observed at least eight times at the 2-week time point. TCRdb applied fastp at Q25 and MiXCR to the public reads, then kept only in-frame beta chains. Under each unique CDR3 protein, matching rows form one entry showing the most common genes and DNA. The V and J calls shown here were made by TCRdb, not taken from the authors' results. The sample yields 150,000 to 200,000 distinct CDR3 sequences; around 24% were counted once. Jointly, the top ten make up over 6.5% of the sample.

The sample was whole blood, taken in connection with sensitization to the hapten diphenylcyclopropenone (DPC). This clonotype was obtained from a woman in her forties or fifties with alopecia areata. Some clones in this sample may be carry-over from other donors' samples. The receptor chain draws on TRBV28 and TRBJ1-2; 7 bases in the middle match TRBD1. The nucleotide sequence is TGTGCCAGCAGTTATCGACAGGGTGGTGGCTATGGCTACACCTTC. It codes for CASSYRQGGGYGYTF.